This T cell receptor beta chain is from a study of tumor-infiltrating lymphocytes in primary liver carcinoma. Worth noting for this clonotype: Given the absence of the conserved phenylalanine or tryptophan at the CDR3 end, a read error is likely.

Synthesis of TCR beta cDNA was carried out from approximately 470 ng total RNA with a constant-region primer. Generation of the TCR beta libraries relied on three nested multiplex PCR rounds using slightly modified ARM-PCR. Primers for the first two PCR rounds were TRBV1-TRBV30 forward primers and a C-beta reverse primer (approximately 10 cycles per round). TCRdb recomputed calls from the multiplex PCR reads with MiXCR, one row per CDR3 protein. Altogether roughly 100,000 distinct CDR3 sequences are present, roughly four fifths being singletons, with the ten largest covering approximately 18%. CDR3 size: 13 residues. Germline-derived CDR1 and CDR2 are MNHEY and SVGEGT. Joint extraction of RNA and DNA used roughly 20-33 mg of bulk tissue that was unsorted. By surgical resection, the patients were treated for their primary liver carcinoma.

The sequence was collected from a man in his forties with primary liver carcinoma and hepatitis B virus infection. The chain recombines TRBV6-2 or TRBV6-3 with TRBJ2-7; perhaps TRBD1 as D (6 bases). What was sequenced was liver tumor tissue from sampling region 3. Noted subset: tumor region T3, left-lateral pole. CDR3 residues: CASAATGAYEQYI. CDR3 in DNA: TGCGCCAGTGCCGCGACAGGAGCTTACGAGCAGTACATC.